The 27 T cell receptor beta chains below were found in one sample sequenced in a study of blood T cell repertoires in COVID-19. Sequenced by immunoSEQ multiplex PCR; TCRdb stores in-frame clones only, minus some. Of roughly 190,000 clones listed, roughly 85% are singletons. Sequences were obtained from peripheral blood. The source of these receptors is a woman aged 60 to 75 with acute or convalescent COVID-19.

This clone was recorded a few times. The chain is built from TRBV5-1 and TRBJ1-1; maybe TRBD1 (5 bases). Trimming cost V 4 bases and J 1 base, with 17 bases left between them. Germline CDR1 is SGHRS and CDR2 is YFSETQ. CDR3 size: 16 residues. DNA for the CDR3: TGCGCCAGCAGCATCGGGCTCGGGGGGAGGAACACTGAAGCTTTCTTT. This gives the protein CASSIGLGGRNTEAFF.

The CDR3 DNA sequence: TGTGCCAGCAGCTTAGCACTAGCGGGAAGCGGGGAGCTGTTTTTT. Translation: CASSLALAGSGELFF. This chain uses TRBV7-9 with TRBJ2-2; 10 bases are shared with TRBD2. CDR1 and CDR2 (germline): SEHNR, FQNEAQ (reference sequence). The V segment lost 0 bases and the J segment 7 bases; nucleotides outside the gene matches: 2. This CDR3 is built from 15 residues.

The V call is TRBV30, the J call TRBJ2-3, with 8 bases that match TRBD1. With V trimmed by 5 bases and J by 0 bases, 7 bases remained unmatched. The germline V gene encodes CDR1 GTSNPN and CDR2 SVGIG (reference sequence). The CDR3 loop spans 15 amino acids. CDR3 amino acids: CAWSTTGGSTDTQYF. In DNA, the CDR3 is TGTGCCTGGTCCACCACAGGGGGGAGCACAGATACGCAGTATTTT.

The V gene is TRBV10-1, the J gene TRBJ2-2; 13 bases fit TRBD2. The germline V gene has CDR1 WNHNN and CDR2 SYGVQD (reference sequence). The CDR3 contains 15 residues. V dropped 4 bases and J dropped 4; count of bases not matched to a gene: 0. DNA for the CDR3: TGCGCCAGCAGTGGACTAGCGGGAGGCACCGGGGAGCTGTTTTTT. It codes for CASSGLAGGTGELFF.

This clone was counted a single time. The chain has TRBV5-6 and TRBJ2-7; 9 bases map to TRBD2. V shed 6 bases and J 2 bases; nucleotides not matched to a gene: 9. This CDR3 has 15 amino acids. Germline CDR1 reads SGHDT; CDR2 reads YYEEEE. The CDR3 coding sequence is TGTGCCAGCAACGGCGGGAGGGTAGACGCCTACGAGCAGTACTTC. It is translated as CASNGGRVDAYEQYF.

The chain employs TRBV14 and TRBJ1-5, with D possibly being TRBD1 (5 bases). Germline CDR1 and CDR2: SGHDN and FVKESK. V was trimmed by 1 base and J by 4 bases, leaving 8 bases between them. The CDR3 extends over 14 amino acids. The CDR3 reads CASSQAGLNQPQHF. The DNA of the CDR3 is TGTGCCAGCAGCCAAGCAGGGTTAAATCAGCCCCAGCATTTT.

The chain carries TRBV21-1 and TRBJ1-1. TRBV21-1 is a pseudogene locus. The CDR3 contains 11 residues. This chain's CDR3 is CASTTRTEAFF. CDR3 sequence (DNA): TGTGCCAGCACCACTCGGACTGAAGCTTTCTTT.

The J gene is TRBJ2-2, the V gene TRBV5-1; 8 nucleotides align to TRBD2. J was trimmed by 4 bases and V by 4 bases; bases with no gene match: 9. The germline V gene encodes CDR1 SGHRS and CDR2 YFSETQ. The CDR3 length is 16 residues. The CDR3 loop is CASSREGTRSTGELFF. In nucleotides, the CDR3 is TGCGCCAGCAGCCGGGAGGGGACTAGGAGCACCGGGGAGCTGTTTTTT.

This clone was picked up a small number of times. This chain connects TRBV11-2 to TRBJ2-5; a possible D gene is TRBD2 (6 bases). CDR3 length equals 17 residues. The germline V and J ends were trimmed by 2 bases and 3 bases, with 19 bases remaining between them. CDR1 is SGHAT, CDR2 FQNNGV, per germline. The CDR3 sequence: CASSLLREWDWEETQYF. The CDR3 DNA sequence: TGTGCCAGCAGCTTATTACGGGAGTGGGATTGGGAAGAGACCCAGTACTTC.

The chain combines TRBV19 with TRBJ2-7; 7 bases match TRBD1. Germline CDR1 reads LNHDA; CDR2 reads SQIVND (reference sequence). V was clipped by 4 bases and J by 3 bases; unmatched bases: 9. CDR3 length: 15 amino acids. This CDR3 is CASSSDPGTVYEQYF. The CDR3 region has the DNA TGTGCCAGTAGTAGCGACCCCGGGACAGTCTACGAGCAGTACTTC.

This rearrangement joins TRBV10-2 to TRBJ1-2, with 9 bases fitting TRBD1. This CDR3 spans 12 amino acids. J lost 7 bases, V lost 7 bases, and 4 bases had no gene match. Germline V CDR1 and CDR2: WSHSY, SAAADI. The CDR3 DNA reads TGCGCCAGCAAAGTGACAGGGGGTGGCTACACCTTC. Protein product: CASKVTGGGYTF.

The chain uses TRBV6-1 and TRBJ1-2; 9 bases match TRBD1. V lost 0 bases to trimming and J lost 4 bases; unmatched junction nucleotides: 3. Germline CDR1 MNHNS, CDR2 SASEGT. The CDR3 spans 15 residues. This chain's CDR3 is CASSEADRGSYGYTF. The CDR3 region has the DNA TGTGCCAGCAGTGAAGCGGACAGGGGCTCCTATGGCTACACCTTC.

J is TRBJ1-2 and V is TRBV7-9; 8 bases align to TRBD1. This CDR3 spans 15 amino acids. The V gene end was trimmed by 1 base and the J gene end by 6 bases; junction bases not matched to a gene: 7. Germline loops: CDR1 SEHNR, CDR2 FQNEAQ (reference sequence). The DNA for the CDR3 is TGTGCCAGCAGCTTAGGCGCAGGGGGCGATGATGGCTACACCTTC. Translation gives CASSLGAGGDDGYTF.

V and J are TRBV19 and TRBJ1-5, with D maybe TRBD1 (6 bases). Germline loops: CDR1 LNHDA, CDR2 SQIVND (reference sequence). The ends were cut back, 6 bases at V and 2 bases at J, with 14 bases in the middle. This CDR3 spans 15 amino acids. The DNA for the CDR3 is TGTGCCAGTAGACTAGACAGGTCGGGCAATCAGCCCCAGCATTTT. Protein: CASRLDRSGNQPQHF.

The DNA of the CDR3 is TGTGCCAGCAGCCAGGAGGGGTATCTTGGGGAGCTGTTTTTT. Amino acids: CASSQEGYLGELFF. V usage is TRBV7-8 and J usage is TRBJ2-2, with D maybe TRBD2 (6 bases). The germline V and J ends were trimmed by 5 bases and 8 bases, with 15 bases remaining between them. This CDR3 has 14 residues. Germline assignment: CDR1 SGHVS and CDR2 FQNEAQ.

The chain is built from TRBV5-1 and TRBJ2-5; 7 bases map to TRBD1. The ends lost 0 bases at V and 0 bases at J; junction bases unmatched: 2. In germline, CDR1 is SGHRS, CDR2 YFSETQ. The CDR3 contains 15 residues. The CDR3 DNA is TGCGCCAGCAGCTTGGGAGACAGGGACCAAGAGACCCAGTACTTC. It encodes CASSLGDRDQETQYF.

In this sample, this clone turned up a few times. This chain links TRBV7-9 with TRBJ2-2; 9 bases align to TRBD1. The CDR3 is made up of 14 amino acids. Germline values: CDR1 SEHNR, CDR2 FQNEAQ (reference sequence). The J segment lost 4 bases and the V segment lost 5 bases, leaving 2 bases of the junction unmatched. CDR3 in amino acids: CASSLGQGTGELFF. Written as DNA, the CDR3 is TGTGCCAGCAGCCTGGGACAGGGCACCGGGGAGCTGTTTTTT.

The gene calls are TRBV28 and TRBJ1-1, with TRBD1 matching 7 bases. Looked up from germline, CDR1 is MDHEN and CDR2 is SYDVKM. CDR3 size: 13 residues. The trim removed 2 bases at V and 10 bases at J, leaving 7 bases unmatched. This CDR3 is CASSLAEGAGAFF. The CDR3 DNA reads TGTGCCAGCAGTTTAGCGGAGGGGGCGGGAGCTTTCTTT.

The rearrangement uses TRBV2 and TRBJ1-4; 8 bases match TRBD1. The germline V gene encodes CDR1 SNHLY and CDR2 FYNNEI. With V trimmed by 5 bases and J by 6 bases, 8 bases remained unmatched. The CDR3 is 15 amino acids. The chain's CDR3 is CASSSQGAGDEKLFF. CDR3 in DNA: TGTGCCAGCAGTTCCCAGGGGGCCGGGGATGAAAAACTGTTTTTT.

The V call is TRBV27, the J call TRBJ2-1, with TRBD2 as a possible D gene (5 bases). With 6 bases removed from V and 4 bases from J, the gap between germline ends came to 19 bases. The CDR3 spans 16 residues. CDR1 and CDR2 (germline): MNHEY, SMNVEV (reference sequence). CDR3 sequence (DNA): TGTGCCAGCAGCGTTACGCGGCTAGCCCGTTACAATGAGCAGTTCTTC. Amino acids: CASSVTRLARYNEQFF.

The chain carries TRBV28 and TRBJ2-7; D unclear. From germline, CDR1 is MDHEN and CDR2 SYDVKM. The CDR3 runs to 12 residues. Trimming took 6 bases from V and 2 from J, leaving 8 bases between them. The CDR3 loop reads CASRRIPYEQYF. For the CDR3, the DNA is TGTGCCAGCAGGCGGATCCCCTACGAGCAGTACTTC. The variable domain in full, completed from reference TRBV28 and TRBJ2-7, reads DVKVTQSSRYLVKRTGEKVFLECVQDMDHENMFWYRQDPGLGLRLIYFSYDVKMKEKGDIPEGYSVSREKKERFSLILESASTNQTSMYLCASRRIPYEQYFGPGTRLTVT.

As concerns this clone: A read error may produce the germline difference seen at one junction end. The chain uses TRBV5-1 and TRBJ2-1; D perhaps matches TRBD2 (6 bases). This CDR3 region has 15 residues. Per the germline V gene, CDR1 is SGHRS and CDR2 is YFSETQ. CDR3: CASSLGLVSNNEQFF. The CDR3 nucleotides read TGCGCCAGCAGCTTGGGACTAGTCTCCAACAATGAGCAGTTCTTC.

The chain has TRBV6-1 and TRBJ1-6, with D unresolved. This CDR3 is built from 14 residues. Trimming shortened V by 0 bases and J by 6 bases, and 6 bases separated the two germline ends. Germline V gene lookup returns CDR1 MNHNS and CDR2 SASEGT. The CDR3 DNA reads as TGTGCCAGCAGTGAAGCCGGGATTAATTCACCCCTCCACTTT. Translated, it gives CASSEAGINSPLHF.

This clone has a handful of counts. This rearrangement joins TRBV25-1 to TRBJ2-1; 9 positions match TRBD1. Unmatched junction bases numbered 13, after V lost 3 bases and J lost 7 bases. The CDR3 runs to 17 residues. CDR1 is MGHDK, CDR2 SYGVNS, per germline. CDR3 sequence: CASSDPTGTGSSNEQFF. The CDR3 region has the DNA TGTGCCAGCAGTGATCCTACCGGGACAGGGAGTTCTAATGAGCAGTTCTTC.

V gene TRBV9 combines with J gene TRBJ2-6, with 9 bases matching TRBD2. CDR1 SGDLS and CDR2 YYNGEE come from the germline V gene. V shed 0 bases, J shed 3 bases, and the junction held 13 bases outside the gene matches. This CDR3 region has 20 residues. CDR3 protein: CASSVGLAGRLIIGANVLTF. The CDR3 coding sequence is TGTGCCAGCAGCGTAGGCCTAGCGGGGCGCTTAATAATTGGGGCCAACGTCCTGACTTTC.

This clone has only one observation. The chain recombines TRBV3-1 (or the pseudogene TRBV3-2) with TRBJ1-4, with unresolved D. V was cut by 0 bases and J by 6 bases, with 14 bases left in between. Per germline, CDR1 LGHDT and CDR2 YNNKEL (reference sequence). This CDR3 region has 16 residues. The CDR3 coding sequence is TGTGCCAGCAGCCAAGAAGGCGAAGGACTCGATGAAAAACTGTTTTTT. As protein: CASSQEGEGLDEKLFF.

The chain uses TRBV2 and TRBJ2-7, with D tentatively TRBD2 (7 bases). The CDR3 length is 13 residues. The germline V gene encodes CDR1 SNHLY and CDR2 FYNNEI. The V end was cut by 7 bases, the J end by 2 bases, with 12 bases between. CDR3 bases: TGTGCCAGCATGGGGGCGGGGGCCTACGAGCAGTACGTC. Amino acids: CASMGAGAYEQYV.